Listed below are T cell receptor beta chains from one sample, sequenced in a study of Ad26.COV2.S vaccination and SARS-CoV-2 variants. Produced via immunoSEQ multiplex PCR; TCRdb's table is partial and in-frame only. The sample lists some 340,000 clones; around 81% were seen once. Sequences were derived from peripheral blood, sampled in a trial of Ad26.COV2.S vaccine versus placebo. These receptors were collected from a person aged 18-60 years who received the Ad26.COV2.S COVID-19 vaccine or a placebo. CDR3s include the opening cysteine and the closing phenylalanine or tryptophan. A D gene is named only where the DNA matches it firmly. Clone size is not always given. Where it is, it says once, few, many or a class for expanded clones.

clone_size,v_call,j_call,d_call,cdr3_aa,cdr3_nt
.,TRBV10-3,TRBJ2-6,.,CAISGGDGEIGGSGANVLTF,TGTGCCATCTCCGGCGGAGATGGGGAGATAGGTGGCTCTGGGGCCAACGTCCTGACTTTC
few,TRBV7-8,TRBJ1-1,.,CASSQNTEAFF,TGTGCCAGCAGCCAGAACACTGAAGCTTTCTTT
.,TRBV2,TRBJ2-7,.,CASLRQETYEQYF,TGTGCCAGCCTGAGACAGGAAACCTACGAGCAGTACTTC
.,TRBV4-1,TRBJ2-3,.,CASSPGRARGTDTQYF,TGCGCCAGCAGCCCAGGCAGGGCCCGGGGCACAGATACGCAGTATTTT
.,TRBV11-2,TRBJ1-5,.,CASSSLAGRHGNQPQHF,TGTGCCAGCAGCTCCCTGGCAGGGAGGCATGGCAATCAGCCCCAGCATTTT
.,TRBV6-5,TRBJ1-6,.,CASSYWRQVDYSPLHF,TGTGCCAGCAGTTACTGGAGACAGGTCGATTATTCACCCCTCCACTTT
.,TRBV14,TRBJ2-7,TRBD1,CASSPSYSWDRDSYEQYF,TGTGCCAGCAGCCCAAGCTATTCGTGGGACAGGGATTCCTACGAGCAGTACTTC
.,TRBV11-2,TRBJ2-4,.,CASSLDHSRKGIQYF,TGTGCCAGCAGCTTAGATCACTCCAGGAAGGGCATTCAGTACTTC
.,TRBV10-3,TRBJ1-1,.,CAISGGDRERDGKTEAFF,TGTGCCATCAGTGGGGGGGATCGGGAAAGGGATGGGAAAACTGAAGCTTTCTTT
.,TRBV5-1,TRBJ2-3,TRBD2,CASSLEPRGGTDTQYF,TGCGCCAGCAGCTTGGAGCCGCGGGGGGGCACAGATACGCAGTATTTT
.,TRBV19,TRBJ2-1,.,CASSIAVGNEQFF,TGTGCCAGTAGTATAGCAGTGGGCAATGAGCAGTTCTTC
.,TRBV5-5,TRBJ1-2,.,CASSLDINYGYTF,TGTGCCAGCAGCTTGGACATTAACTATGGCTACACCTTC
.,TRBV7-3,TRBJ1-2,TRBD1,CASSPDRGNYGYTF,TGTGCCAGCAGCCCGGACAGGGGTAACTATGGCTACACCTTC
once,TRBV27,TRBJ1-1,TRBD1,CASGTGARDAFF,TGTGCCAGCGGGACAGGGGCTCGGGATGCTTTCTTT
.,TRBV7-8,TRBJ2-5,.,CASSQQRPSGQETQYF,TGTGCCAGCAGCCAACAGAGACCCTCAGGTCAAGAGACCCAGTACTTC
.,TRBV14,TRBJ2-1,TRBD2,CASSHPRTSGGPYNEQFF,TGTGCCAGCAGCCATCCCCGGACTAGCGGGGGGCCCTACAATGAGCAGTTCTTC
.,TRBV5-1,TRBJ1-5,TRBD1,CASSPGQGDQPQHF,TGCGCCAGCAGCCCTGGACAGGGGGATCAGCCCCAGCATTTT
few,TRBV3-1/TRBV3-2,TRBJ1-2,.,CASSRQGIGGYTF,TGTGCCAGCAGTCGTCAGGGAATCGGTGGCTACACCTTC
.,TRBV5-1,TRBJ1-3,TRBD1,CASSSTGGSGNTIYF,TGCGCCAGCAGTTCAACAGGGGGCTCTGGAAACACCATATATTTT
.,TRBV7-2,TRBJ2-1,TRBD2,CASNIRAGVSSYNEQFF,TGTGCCAGCAACATCAGGGCGGGGGTTAGCTCCTACAATGAGCAGTTCTTC
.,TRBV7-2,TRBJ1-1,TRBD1,CASSSQGATEAFF,TGTGCCAGCAGCTCACAGGGGGCCACTGAAGCTTTCTTT
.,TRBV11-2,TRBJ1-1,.,CASSLRFTEAFF,TGTGCCAGCAGCTTACGGTTCACTGAAGCTTTCTTT
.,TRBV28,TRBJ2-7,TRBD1,CASTPADRGYDEQYF,TGTGCCAGCACTCCGGCGGACAGGGGATACGACGAGCAGTACTTC
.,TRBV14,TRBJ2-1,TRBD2,CASSPEPGGEQFF,TGTGCCAGCAGCCCGGAACCGGGGGGTGAGCAGTTCTTC
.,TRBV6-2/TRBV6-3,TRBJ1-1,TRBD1,CASSSRQGPLHTEAFF,TGTGCCAGCAGCTCCAGACAGGGGCCTCTTCACACTGAAGCTTTCTTT
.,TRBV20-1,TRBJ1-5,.,CSASIQGIQPQHF,TGCAGTGCTAGTATCCAGGGAATTCAGCCCCAGCATTTT
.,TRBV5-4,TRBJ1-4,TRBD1,CASSENPGQGHEKLFF,TGTGCCAGCAGCGAAAATCCGGGACAGGGGCATGAAAAACTGTTTTTT